One and the same sample provided the 17 T cell receptor beta chains below, sequenced in a study of shared clonotypes between healthy human individuals. Here immunoSEQ multiplex PCR was the method, and the copy in TCRdb shows in-frame clones only, minus some. The top ten hold 0.5% to 0.65% of the sample, which has under 1,100,000 clones, about 84% seen once. Sequencing was carried out using memory CD4+ T cells from PBMCs. As for subset: CD45RA-negative fraction. These receptors were taken from a man between 18 and 29 years old in good health. Some clones in this sample may be carry-over from other donors' samples.

The chain recombines TRBV28 with TRBJ2-7; 7 positions match TRBD1. The CDR3 is 14 amino acids. CDR1 and CDR2 (germline): MDHEN, SYDVKM. With 4 bases clipped from V and 6 bases from J, the junction kept 9 bases outside the gene matches. CDR3 DNA: TGTGCCAGCAGTTCTCCGGGACAGACGGGCGAGCAGTACTTC. It specifies CASSSPGQTGEQYF.

This rearrangement joins TRBV4-2 to TRBJ2-5; D gene ambiguous. Trimming removed 1 base from V and 4 bases from J, with 10 bases in between. Looked up from germline, CDR1 is LGHNA and CDR2 is YNFKEQ. CDR3 length equals 14 residues. CDR3 residues: CASSQVGKRETQYF. As DNA, the CDR3 is TGTGCCAGCAGCCAAGTCGGCAAAAGAGAGACCCAGTACTTC.

The chain carries TRBV7-8 and TRBJ2-4; D remains unclear. V was trimmed by 5 bases and J by 2 bases, leaving 10 bases between them. The CDR3 contains 14 residues. In germline, CDR1 is SGHVS, CDR2 FQNEAQ. Here the CDR3 reads CASSPEETKNIQYF. In DNA, the CDR3 is TGTGCCAGCAGCCCTGAGGAGACCAAAAACATTCAGTACTTC.

V and J are TRBV5-4 and TRBJ2-2, with D perhaps TRBD2 (6 bases). The CDR3 extends over 14 amino acids. V lost 9 bases, J lost 3 bases, and 15 bases lay in between. Germline V gives CDR1 SGHNT, CDR2 YYREEE (reference sequence). DNA for the CDR3: TGTGCCATCCCGGGCGGGACGTACACCGGGGAGCTGTTTTTT. Protein sequence: CAIPGGTYTGELFF. The full variable domain, its missing parts supplied by reference TRBV5-4 and TRBJ2-2, is ETGVTQSPTHLIKTRGQQVTLRCSSQSGHNTVSWYQQALGQGPQFIFQYYREEENGRGNFPPRFSGLQFPNYSSELNVNALELDDSALYLCAIPGGTYTGELFFGEGSRLTVL.

The chain joins TRBV6-5 to TRBJ2-5; unclear D gene. The CDR3 has 15 amino acids. The germline gives CDR1 MNHEY, CDR2 SVGAGI. The V end was cut by 5 bases, the J end by 2 bases, with 15 bases between. The CDR3 nucleotides are TGTGCCAGCAGTGGCTTGGGATCCGGGCAAGAGACCCAGTACTTC. It is translated as CASSGLGSGQETQYF.

This rearrangement joins TRBV5-1 to TRBJ2-5; TRBD2 aligns across 14 bases. There are 17 residues in the CDR3. Trimming cost V 4 bases and J 4 bases; bases outside gene matches: 9. Germline CDR1 and CDR2: SGHRS and YFSETQ. The CDR3 spells CASSRGGTSGSSETQYF. CDR3 in DNA: TGCGCCAGCAGCCGGGGAGGGACTAGCGGGAGTTCAGAGACCCAGTACTTC.

This clone was counted between two and nine times. V gene TRBV30 combines with J gene TRBJ1-4; tentatively, D is TRBD1 (5 bases). V lost 5 bases and J 5 bases, leaving 12 bases between the germline ends. The CDR3 sequence is 13 residues long. Germline values: CDR1 GTSNPN, CDR2 SVGIG (reference sequence). The CDR3 reads CAWGTARNEKLFF. The CDR3 DNA sequence: TGTGCCTGGGGGACGGCAAGAAATGAAAAACTGTTTTTT.

The CDR3 DNA is TGTGCCACCAGCAGAGATTTCGCTGCTGGGGCCAACGTCCTGACTTTC. Its protein product is CATSRDFAAGANVLTF. The chain has TRBV15 and TRBJ2-6, with D uncertain. Germline CDR1 and CDR2: LNHNV and YYDKDF (reference sequence). Trimming pared 0 bases from V and 2 bases from J, leaving 8 bases between. This CDR3 has 16 amino acids.

The genes are TRBV10-2 and TRBJ2-5; D may match TRBD1 or TRBD2 (5 bases each). From germline, CDR1 is WSHSY and CDR2 SAAADI. V lost 0 bases to trimming and J lost 4 bases, with 9 bases between them. The CDR3 is made up of 14 amino acids. The CDR3 DNA sequence: TGCGCCAGCAGTGAGTCGGGGCGGGCAGAGACCCAGTACTTC. The encoded protein is CASSESGRAETQYF.

This clone was found once. The chain joins TRBV5-1 to TRBJ1-2; D is possibly TRBD1 (5 bases). CDR1 SGHRS and CDR2 YFSETQ come from the germline V gene. The CDR3 contains 14 residues. V was shortened by 4 bases and J by 7 bases, with 17 bases between the two germline ends. The CDR3 here is CASSPISGQGGYTF. For the CDR3, the DNA is TGCGCCAGCAGCCCAATTAGTGGACAAGGTGGCTACACCTTC.

This clone showed up just once. This chain connects TRBV10-3 to TRBJ1-1; D is uncertain. Deletions cut 4 bases from V and 1 base from J, with 10 bases between. This CDR3 region has 14 residues. CDR1 ENHRY and CDR2 SYGVKD come from the germline V gene. CDR3 nucleotides: TGTGCCATCAGTGGGGTCCCAGGGAACACTGAAGCTTTCTTT. Protein: CAISGVPGNTEAFF.

This clone was seen a few times. The genes are TRBV7-9 and TRBJ1-4; 9 bases agree with TRBD1. CDR3 length equals 17 residues. Germline values: CDR1 SEHNR, CDR2 FQNEAQ (reference sequence). J lost 3 bases, V lost 3 bases, and 8 bases had no gene match. The CDR3 DNA reads as TGTGCCAGCAGCTTCGGACAGGGGCGGGATGCTAATGAAAAACTGTTTTTT. Translated, it gives CASSFGQGRDANEKLFF.

This clone was detected only a few times. The genes are TRBV6-6 and TRBJ2-1, with a possible D match to TRBD1 (6 bases). The CDR3 contains 13 residues. CDR1 and CDR2 from the germline V gene are MNHNY and SVGAGI (reference sequence). The V gene lost 1 base and the J gene lost 9 bases, with 10 bases spanning the gap. CDR3 sequence reads: CASSYWTDVEQFF. CDR3 bases: TGTGCCAGCAGTTACTGGACAGATGTTGAGCAGTTCTTC.

This chain joins TRBV4-2 and TRBJ2-5; weak D call: TRBD2 (6 bases). V gave up 7 bases and J gave up 3 bases, with 15 bases separating them. Germline CDR1 is LGHNA and CDR2 is YNFKEQ. The CDR3 spans 14 residues. CDR3 protein: CASNNRGTEETQYF. The CDR3 DNA is TGTGCCAGCAACAATCGCGGGACCGAAGAGACCCAGTACTTC.

This clone was counted once. In the same sample, other DNA sequences code for this CDR3. The rearrangement uses TRBV28 and TRBJ1-1; D gene unclear. The CDR3 consists of 13 residues. Germline CDR1 and CDR2: MDHEN and SYDVKM. Trimming removed 6 bases at V and 2 bases at J, with 10 bases between. The CDR3 sequence is CASSLRVNTEAFF. CDR3 sequence (DNA): TGTGCCAGCAGCCTCCGGGTTAACACTGAAGCTTTCTTT.

This chain links TRBV5-1 with TRBJ2-7; D unclear. CDR3 length equals 12 residues. Germline V CDR1 and CDR2: SGHRS, YFSETQ. With 4 bases removed from V and 2 bases from J, the gap between germline ends came to 7 bases. The CDR3 DNA follows: TGCGCCAGCAGCAAAGACACCTACGAGCAGTACTTC. Its translation is CASSKDTYEQYF.

V is TRBV6-1 and J is TRBJ1-2, with no clear D. The V gene lost 5 bases and the J gene lost 1 base, with 5 bases spanning the gap. This CDR3 has 12 amino acids. The germline V gene has CDR1 MNHNS and CDR2 SASEGT. CDR3 residues: CASSTFNYGYTF. In DNA form, the CDR3 reads TGTGCCAGCAGTACATTTAACTATGGCTACACCTTC.